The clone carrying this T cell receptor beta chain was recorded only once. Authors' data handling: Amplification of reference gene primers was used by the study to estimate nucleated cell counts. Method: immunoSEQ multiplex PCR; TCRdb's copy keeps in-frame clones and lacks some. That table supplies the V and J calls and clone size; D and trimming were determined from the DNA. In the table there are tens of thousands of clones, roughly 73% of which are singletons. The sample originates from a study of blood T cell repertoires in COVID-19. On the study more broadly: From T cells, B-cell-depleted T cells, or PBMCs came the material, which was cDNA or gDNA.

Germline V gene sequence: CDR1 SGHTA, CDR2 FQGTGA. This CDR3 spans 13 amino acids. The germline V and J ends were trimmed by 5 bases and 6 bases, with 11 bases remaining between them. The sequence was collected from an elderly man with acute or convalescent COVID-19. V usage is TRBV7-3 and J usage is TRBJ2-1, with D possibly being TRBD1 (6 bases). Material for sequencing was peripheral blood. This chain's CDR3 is CASSPGHFNEQFF. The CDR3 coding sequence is TGTGCCAGCAGCCCGGGACACTTCAATGAGCAGTTCTTC.